This T cell receptor (beta chain) was profiled in a study of identifying expanded T cells in peripheral blood. General observations from the study: Clone count variance between roughly 2-week samples rose with total template count. Differentially abundant clones: roughly 1.2 between replicates, about 15 at approximately 13 days, 18 to 20 at four.

Germline CDR1 GTSNPN, CDR2 SVGIG (reference sequence). This CDR3 is 13 amino acids long. With 0 bases clipped from V and 4 bases from J, the junction kept 0 bases outside the gene matches. No infections or other immune events were documented during collection. This table comes from immunoSEQ multiplex PCR, and its TCRdb copy is limited to in-frame clones, with some not included. The table has about 80,000 clones, roughly 91% seen once; the top ten hold around 19%. As to this clone: Its antigen is unidentified.

The rearrangement links TRBV30 to TRBJ1-1, with 9 bases identical to TRBD1. The sample was blood. The sequence was collected from a person between 18 and 70 years old in good health. CDR3 bases: TGTGCCTGGAGTGTACAGGGGGCCACTGAAGCTTTCTTT. This codes for CAWSVQGATEAFF.